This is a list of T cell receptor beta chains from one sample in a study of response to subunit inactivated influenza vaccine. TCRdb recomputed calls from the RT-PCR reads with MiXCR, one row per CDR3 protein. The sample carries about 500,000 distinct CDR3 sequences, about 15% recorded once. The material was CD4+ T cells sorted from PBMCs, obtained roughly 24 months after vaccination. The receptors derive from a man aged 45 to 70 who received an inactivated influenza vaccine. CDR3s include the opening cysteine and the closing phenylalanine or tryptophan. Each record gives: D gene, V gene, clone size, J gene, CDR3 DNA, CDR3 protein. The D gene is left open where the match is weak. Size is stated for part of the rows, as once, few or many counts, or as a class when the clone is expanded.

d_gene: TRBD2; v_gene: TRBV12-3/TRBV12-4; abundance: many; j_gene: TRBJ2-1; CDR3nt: TGTGCCAGCAGTTTATCTGATTGGCGGGGGGGCGAAAATGAGCAGTTCTTC; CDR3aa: CASSLSDWRGGENEQFF
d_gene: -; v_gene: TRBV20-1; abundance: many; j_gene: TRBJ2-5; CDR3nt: TGCAGTGCTCGCCCGTGGAGCCAAGAGACCCAGTACTTC; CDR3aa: CSARPWSQETQYF
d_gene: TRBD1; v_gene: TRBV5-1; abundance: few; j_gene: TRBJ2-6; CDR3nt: TGCGCCAGCAGCTTGGAAGGGGGCTCCAATTCTGGGGCCAACGTCCTGACTTTC; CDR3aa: CASSLEGGSNSGANVLTF
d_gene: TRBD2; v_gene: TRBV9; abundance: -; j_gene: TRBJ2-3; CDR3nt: TGTGCCAGCAGCGTAGATAGCGGGAGCTCAGATACGCAGTATTTT; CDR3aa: CASSVDSGSSDTQYF
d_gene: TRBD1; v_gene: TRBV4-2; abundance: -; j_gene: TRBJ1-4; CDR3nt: TGTGCCAGCAGCCCAGAGCCACAGGGGTCTAATGAAAAACTGTTTTTT; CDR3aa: CASSPEPQGSNEKLFF
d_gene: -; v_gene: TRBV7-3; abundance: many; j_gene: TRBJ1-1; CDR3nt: TGTGCCAGCAGCTCGAACTCGGAGGGGACTGAAGCTTTCTTT; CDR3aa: CASSSNSEGTEAFF
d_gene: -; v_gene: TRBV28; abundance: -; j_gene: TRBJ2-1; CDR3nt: TGTGCCAGCAGTTGGCAACCGTTCCGTGGGACAAACTACAATGAGCAGTTCTTC; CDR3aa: CASSWQPFRGTNYNEQFF
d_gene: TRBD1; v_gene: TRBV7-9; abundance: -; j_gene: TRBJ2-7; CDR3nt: TGTGCCAGCAGCGCAGACAGGGGTCTCTCCTACGAGCAGTACTTC; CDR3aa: CASSADRGLSYEQYF
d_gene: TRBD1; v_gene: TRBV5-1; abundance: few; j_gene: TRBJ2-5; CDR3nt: TGCGCCAGCAGCCGGGACAGCTCCCAAGAGACCCAGTACTTC; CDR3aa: CASSRDSSQETQYF
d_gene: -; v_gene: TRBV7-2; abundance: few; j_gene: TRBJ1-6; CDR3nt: TGTGCCAGCAGCTACACGACGGGGAATTCACCCCTCCACTTT; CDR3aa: CASSYTTGNSPLHF
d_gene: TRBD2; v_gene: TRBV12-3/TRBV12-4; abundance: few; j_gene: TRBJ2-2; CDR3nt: TGTGCCAGCAGTTTTGGGGGGGCGAACACCGGGGAGCTGTTTTTT; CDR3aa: CASSFGGANTGELFF
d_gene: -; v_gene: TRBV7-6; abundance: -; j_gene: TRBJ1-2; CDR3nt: TGTGCCAGCAGCAAAATCGGGGGAGGGAAGACTAACTATGGCTACACCTTC; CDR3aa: CASSKIGGGKTNYGYTF
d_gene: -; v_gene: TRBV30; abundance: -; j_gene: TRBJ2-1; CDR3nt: TGTGCCTGGCGGACCCCCCGGTTGGATGAGCAGTTCTTC; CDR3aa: CAWRTPRLDEQFF
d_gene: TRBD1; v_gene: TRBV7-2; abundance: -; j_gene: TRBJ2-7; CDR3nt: TGTGCCAGCAGCTTAGCGGGACAGCTCGGACAGTACTTC; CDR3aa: CASSLAGQLGQYF
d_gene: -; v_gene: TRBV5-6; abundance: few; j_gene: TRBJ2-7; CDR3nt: TGTGCCAGCAGCACCAGTCTCGAGGGGGCCTACGAGCAGTACTTC; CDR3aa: CASSTSLEGAYEQYF
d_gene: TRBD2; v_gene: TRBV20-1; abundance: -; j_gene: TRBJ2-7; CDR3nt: TGCAGTGCTAGGAGCGCCCCGGGACTAGCGACCTACGAGCAGTACTTC; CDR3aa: CSARSAPGLATYEQYF
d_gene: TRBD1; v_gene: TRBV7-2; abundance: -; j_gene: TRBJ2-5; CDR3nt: TGTGCCAGCAGCTTAGCGACGGGACAGGGGTGGGAGACCCAGTACTTC; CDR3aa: CASSLATGQGWETQYF
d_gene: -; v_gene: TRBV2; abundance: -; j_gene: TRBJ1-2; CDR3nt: TGTGCCAGCAGTGTGGGCAGATCTAACTATGGCTACACCTTC; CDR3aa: CASSVGRSNYGYTF
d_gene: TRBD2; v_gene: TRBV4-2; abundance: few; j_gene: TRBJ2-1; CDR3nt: TGTGCCAGCAGCCAAGATCCGACTAGCGGGAGTAATGAGCAGTTCTTC; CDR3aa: CASSQDPTSGSNEQFF
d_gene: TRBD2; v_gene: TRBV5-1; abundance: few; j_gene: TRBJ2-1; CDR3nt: TGCGCCAGCAGCTTATCGGGGGGGCCAGATGAGCAGTTCTTC; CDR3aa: CASSLSGGPDEQFF
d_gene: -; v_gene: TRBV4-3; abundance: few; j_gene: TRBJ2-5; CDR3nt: TGCGCCAGCAGCCAACCGGGGACAGAGACCCAGTACTTC; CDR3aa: CASSQPGTETQYF
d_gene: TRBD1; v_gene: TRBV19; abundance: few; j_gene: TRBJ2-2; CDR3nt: TGTGCCACCTCAGGGGGTCTAGGTACCGGGGAGCTGTTTTTT; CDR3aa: CATSGGLGTGELFF
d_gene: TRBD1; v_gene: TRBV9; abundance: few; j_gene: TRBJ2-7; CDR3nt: TGTGCCAGCAGCGCCCGGGACAGCTCCTACGAGCAGTACTTC; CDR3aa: CASSARDSSYEQYF
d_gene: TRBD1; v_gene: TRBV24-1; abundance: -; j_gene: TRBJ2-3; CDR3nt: TGTGCCACCAGTGGAACCGGGACAGCCACAGATACGCAGTATTTT; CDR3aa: CATSGTGTATDTQYF
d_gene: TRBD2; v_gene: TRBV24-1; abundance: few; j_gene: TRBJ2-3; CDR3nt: TGTGCCACCAGTGATTTCGGACGGGGGGTACGCACAGATACGCAGTATTTT; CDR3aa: CATSDFGRGVRTDTQYF
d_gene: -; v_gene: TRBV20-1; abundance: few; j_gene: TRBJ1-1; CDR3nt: TGCAGTGCTACCTGGGGACGGCTGAACACTGAAGCTTTCTTT; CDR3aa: CSATWGRLNTEAFF
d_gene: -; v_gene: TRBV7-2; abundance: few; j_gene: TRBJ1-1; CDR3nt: TGTGCCAGCAGCGTTCGGGGGGGTAACACTGAAGCTTTCTTT; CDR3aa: CASSVRGGNTEAFF
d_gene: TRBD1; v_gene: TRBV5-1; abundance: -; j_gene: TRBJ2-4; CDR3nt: TGCGCCAGCAGCCCCGGACAGGGTTTCCCCAAAAACATTCAGTACTTC; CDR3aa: CASSPGQGFPKNIQYF
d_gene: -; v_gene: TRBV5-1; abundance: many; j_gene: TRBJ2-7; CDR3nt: TGCGCCAGCAGCTTGACCGGGGCAGTAAGTGAGCAGTACTTC; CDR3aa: CASSLTGAVSEQYF
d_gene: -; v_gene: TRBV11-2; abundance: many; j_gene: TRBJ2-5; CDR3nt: TGTGCCAGCAGCTTAGTGTCCGGGACCCAGTACTTC; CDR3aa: CASSLVSGTQYF
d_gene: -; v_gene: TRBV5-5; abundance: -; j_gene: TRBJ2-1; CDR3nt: TGTGCCAGCAGCTTGGAGGCAACAGGGCGTGAGCAGTTCTTC; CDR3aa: CASSLEATGREQFF
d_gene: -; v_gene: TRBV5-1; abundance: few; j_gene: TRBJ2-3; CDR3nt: TGCGCCAGCAGCTTGGAAGGCCAGACCACAGATACGCAGTATTTT; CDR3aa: CASSLEGQTTDTQYF
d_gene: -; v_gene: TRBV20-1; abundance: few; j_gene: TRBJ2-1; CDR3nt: TGCAGTGCTAGACTACCAGCGTCCTACAATGAGCAGTTCTTC; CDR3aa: CSARLPASYNEQFF
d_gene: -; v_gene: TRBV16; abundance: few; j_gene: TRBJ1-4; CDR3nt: TGTGCCAGCAGCCAATCTCTGGGTGCAACTAATGAAAAACTGTTTTTT; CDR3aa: CASSQSLGATNEKLFF
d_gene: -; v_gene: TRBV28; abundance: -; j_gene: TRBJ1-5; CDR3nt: TGTGCCAGCGGGGAGAGGTCTCAGCCCCAGCATTTT; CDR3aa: CASGERSQPQHF
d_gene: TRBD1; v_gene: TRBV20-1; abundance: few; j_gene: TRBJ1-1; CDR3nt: TGCAGTGCTTTGGACAGGGGAATGAACACTGAAGCTTTCTTT; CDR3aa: CSALDRGMNTEAFF
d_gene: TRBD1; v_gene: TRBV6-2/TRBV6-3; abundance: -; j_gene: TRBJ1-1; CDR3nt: TGTGCCAGCAGCCCAGGGGGGGTCGTAGCGAACACTGAAGCTTTCTTT; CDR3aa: CASSPGGVVANTEAFF
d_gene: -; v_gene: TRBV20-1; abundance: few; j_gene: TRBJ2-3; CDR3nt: TGCAGTGCTGCCGGCCCTAAGGGGCCGCGTACAGATACGCAGTATTTT; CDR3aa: CSAAGPKGPRTDTQYF
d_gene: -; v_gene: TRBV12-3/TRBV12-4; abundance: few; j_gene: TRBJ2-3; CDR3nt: TGTGCCAGCACGGATGGGGGCATCACAGATACGCAGTATTTT; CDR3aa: CASTDGGITDTQYF
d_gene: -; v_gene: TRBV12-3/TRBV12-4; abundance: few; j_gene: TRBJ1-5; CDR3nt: TGTGCCAGCAGTTTCTTGGAGAGCAATCAGCCCCAGCATTTT; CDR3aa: CASSFLESNQPQHF
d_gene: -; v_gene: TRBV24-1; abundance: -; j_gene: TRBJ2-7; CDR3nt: TGTGCCACCCCGAAAGGATACGAGCAGTACTTC; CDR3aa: CATPKGYEQYF
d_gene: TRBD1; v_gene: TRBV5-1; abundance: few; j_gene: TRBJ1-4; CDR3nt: TGCGCCAGCAACAAGGACAGGACTGATGAAAAACTGTTTTTT; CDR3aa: CASNKDRTDEKLFF
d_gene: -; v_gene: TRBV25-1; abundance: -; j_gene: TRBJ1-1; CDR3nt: TGTGCCAGTTGGATGAACACTGAAGCTTTCTTT; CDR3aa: CASWMNTEAFF
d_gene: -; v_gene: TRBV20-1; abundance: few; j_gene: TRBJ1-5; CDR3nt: TGCAGTGCTAGACAGGGAAGAGGTCAGAATCAGCCCCAGCATTTT; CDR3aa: CSARQGRGQNQPQHF
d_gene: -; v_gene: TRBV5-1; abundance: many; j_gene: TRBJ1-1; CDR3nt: TGCGCCAGCAGCTTGATGGCCACGCTTGGGAACACTGAAGCTTTCTTT; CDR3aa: CASSLMATLGNTEAFF
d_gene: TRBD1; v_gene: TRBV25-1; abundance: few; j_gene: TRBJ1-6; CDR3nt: TGTGCCAGCAGGGAATCAGGGGGGCGGTCACCCCTCCACTTT; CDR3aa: CASRESGGRSPLHF
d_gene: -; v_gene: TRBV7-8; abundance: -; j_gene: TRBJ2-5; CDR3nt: TGTGCCAGCAGCTTTTTCACAGGGAGTCGGGAGACCCAGTACTTC; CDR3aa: CASSFFTGSRETQYF
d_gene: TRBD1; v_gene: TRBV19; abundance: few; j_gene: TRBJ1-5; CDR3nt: TGTGCCAGTAGTACCTCTGACAGGGGCGGGGTCCTTAGCAATCAGCCCCAGCATTTT; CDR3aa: CASSTSDRGGVLSNQPQHF
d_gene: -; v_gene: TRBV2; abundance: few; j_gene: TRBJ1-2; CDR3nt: TGTGCCAGCATAAAGCAAGGGCCCGGGAACTATGGCTACACCTTC; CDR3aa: CASIKQGPGNYGYTF
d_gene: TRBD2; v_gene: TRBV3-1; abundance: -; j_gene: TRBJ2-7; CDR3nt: TGTGCCAGCAGTACCCTAGCGGGACGCGAGCAGTACTTC; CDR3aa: CASSTLAGREQYF
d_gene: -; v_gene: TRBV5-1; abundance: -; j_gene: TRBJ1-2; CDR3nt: TGCGCCAGCAGCTTGGCCCGGGACATAGCGAGCTATGGCTACACCTTC; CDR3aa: CASSLARDIASYGYTF
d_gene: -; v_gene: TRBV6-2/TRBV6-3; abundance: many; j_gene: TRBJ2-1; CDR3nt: TGTGCCAGCAATCTCATCCCTAGCGTAAATGAGCAGTTCTTC; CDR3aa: CASNLIPSVNEQFF
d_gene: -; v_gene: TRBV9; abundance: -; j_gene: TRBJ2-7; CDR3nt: TGTGCCAGCAGCGTAGTTGGAGGAGGCGAGCAGTACTTC; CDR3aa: CASSVVGGGEQYF
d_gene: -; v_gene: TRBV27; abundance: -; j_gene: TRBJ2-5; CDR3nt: TGTGCCAGCAGTTTACTCGCAGCCTTAGAGACCCAGTACTTC; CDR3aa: CASSLLAALETQYF
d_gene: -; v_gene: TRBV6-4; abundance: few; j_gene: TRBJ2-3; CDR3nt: TGTGCCAGCAGTGTCGACTTTAGCACAGATACGCAGTATTTT; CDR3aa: CASSVDFSTDTQYF
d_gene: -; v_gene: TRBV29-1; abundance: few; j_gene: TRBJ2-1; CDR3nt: TGCAGCGTCGGGAACAGGGTACACAATGAGCAGTTCTTC; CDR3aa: CSVGNRVHNEQFF
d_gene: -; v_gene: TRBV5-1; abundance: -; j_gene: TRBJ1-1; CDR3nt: TGCGCCAGCAGCTCACTTGGCCTAGGGCAGAACACTGAAGCTTTCTTT; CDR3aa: CASSSLGLGQNTEAFF
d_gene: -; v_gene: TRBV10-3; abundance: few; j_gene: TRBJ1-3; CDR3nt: TGTGCCACCGGGGGGGACGTCGTCTCTGGAAACACCATATATTTT; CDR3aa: CATGGDVVSGNTIYF
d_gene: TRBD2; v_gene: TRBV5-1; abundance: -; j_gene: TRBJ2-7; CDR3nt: TGCGCCAGCAGCTCCAGGACTAGCGGATACTACGAGCAGTACTTC; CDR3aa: CASSSRTSGYYEQYF
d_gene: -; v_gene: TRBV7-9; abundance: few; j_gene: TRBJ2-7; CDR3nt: TGTGCCAGCAGCCGCCTACCGACAGAATTAATGTCCTACGAGCAGTACTTC; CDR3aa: CASSRLPTELMSYEQYF